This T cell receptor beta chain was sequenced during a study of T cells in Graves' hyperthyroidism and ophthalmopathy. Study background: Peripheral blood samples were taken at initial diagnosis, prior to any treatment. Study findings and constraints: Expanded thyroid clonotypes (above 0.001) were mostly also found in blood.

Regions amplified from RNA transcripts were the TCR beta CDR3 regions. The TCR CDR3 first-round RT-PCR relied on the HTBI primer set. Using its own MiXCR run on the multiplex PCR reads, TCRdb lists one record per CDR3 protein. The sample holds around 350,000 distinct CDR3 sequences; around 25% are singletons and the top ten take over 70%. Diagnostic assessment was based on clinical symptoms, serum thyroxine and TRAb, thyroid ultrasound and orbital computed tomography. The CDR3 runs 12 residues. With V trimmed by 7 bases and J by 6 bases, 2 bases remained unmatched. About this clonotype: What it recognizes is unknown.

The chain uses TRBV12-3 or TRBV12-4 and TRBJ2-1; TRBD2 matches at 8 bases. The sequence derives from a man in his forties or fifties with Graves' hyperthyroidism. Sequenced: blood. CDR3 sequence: CASIAGGNEQFF. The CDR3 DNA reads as TGTGCCAGCATCGCGGGGGGCAATGAGCAGTTCTTC.